Listed here is a single T cell receptor (beta chain). No antigen is known for it. One entry per CDR3 protein results from TCRdb running MiXCR on the reads. The repertoire includes approximately 910,000 distinct CDR3 sequences, around 29% of them detected once, and around 15% sits in the top ten. The germline V gene encodes CDR1 SQVTM and CDR2 ANQGSEA. The CDR3 extends over 14 amino acids. V trimming: 6 bases; J trimming: 1 base; junction bases outside the gene matches: 1. This specimen belongs to a study of T cell repertoires in cytomegalovirus infection. About the study: Well-studied HLA-B-restricted CMV epitopes were used in the study alongside recently identified HLA-C-restricted ones.

The TCR was taken from a human donor in good health (CMV status not recorded). Some clones in this sample may be carry-over from other donors' samples. The gene calls are TRBV29-1 and TRBJ2-6; 9 nucleotides align to TRBD1. This sample comprised cultured CD8+ T cells from PBMCs, obtained from culture after CMV antigen stimulation. Here the CDR3 DNA reads TGCAGCGTACAGGGGGCGTCTGGGGCCAACGTCCTGACTTTC. It translates to CSVQGASGANVLTF.